This is a list of T cell receptor beta chains from one sample in a study of cytomegalovirus exposure and HLA in healthy donors. This table comes from immunoSEQ multiplex PCR, and its TCRdb copy is limited to in-frame clones, with some not included. The sample has about 140,000 clones; 60% to 85% are singletons. Sequenced input: PBMCs. The receptors originated from a man aged 30 to 39 in good health and CMV-seronegative. CDR3s leave out the opening cysteine and the closing phenylalanine or tryptophan.

J,V,CDR3
TRBJ1-2,TRBV10-3,AISDGQREGYT
TRBJ2-6,TRBV2,ASGAGSGANVLT
TRBJ2-7,TRBV28,ASSGGGRVEQY
TRBJ2-7,TRBV9,ASSTSTGTGGLGEQY
TRBJ2-7,TRBV5-4,ASSLAWRDRNEQY
TRBJ1-5,TRBV19,ASARDSDQPQH
TRBJ2-7,TRBV14,ASSFYRSYEQY
TRBJ1-5,TRBV6-5,ASSRDMTNQPQH
TRBJ2-3,TRBV29-1,SVEGTSGGQGTDTQY
TRBJ1-4,TRBV30,AWSVGWGGSGNEKLF
TRBJ1-1,TRBV6-1,ASSPGGQLNTEAF
TRBJ1-2,TRBV7-9,ASSPDSPYGYT
TRBJ1-5,TRBV6-1,ASSKDPTDDYSNQPQH
TRBJ2-7,TRBV18,ASSPSGTGGTSEQY
TRBJ1-2,TRBV30,AWTVLNYGYT
TRBJ2-4,TRBV27,ASSLIAGGQDIQY
TRBJ1-3,TRBV11-2,ASTDRGHGNTIY
TRBJ1-5,TRBV10-2,ASSEGGRAHQPQH
TRBJ1-4,TRBV27,ASSPLGDEKLF
TRBJ2-5,TRBV5-1,ASSLTTEEEETQY
TRBJ1-2,TRBV6-5,ATRGDSYGYT
TRBJ1-2,TRBV6-1,ASSITGQGGGYT
TRBJ1-6,TRBV28,ASSFFGQDNSPLH
TRBJ2-1,TRBV11-3,ASSLSYTLFNEQF
TRBJ2-3,TRBV19,ASSNRGSTDTQY
TRBJ1-5,TRBV6-6,ASSAEGYSNQPQH
TRBJ2-2,TRBV7-2,ASRGQTATGELF
TRBJ1-2,TRBV19,ASSIRSIGQGDYGYT
TRBJ2-7,TRBV5-6,ASSSSLAGGTYEQY
TRBJ2-7,TRBV5-6,ASSDSSVSYEQY
NA,TRBV6-1,ASSLTGLPYEQY
TRBJ2-3,TRBV5-1,ASSSTGTSGLTDTQY
TRBJ1-2,TRBV2,ASSLQGLGGYT
TRBJ1-1,TRBV29-1,SVEAGPNTEAF
TRBJ2-7,TRBV2,ARAASGDEQY
TRBJ2-5,TRBV5-1,ASSLTGGQGETQY
TRBJ1-5,TRBV5-5,ASSQSPNQPQH
TRBJ2-1,TRBV10-3,AIGGSSYNEQF
TRBJ1-2,TRBV5-6,ASSFRDNNYGYT
TRBJ2-3,TRBV7-2,ASSRRGAGELTDTQY
TRBJ1-5,TRBV28,ASSPVRVQPQH
TRBJ1-1,TRBV5-1,ASSSGFDTEAF
TRBJ1-3,TRBV9,ASSGSTGPGNTIY
TRBJ2-1,TRBV4-2,ASSQDWRGGRDEQF
TRBJ1-4,TRBV18,ASSSGTAEGKLF
TRBJ1-5,TRBV21-1,ASSPFDHPSLLLGHRNQPQH
TRBJ1-2,TRBV13,ASSFLQGGYGYT
TRBJ2-2,TRBV5-1,ASSSGTDGAGELF
TRBJ1-1,TRBV7-9,ASSLPGQGARGTEAF
TRBJ1-1,TRBV5-6,ASSSRLGTEAF
TRBJ2-7,TRBV6-5,ATSTTYEQY
TRBJ1-1,TRBV27,ASSPYPGGQNTEAF
TRBJ1-1,TRBV10-3,AIRTGQNTEAF